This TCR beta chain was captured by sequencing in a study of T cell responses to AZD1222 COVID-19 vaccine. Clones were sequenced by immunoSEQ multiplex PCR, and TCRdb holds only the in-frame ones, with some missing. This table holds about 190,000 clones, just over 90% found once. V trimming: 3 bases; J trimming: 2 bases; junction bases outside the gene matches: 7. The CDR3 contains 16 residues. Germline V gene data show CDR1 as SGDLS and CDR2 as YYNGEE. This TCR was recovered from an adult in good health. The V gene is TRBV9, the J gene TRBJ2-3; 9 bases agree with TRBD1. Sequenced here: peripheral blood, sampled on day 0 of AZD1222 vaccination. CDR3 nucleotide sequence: TGTGCCAGCAGCGCGGTGTGGACAGGGGACACAGATACGCAGTATTTT. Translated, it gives CASSAVWTGDTDTQYF.